This T cell receptor beta chain is from a study of cytomegalovirus exposure and HLA in healthy donors. Study-level findings and limits: Associated with cytomegalovirus, according to the listing, were 170 or so TCR beta chains.

Germline lookup yields CDR1 SNHLY and CDR2 FYNNEI. CDR3 length equals 15 residues. V lost 5 bases and J lost 12; bases outside the gene matches: 12. Note on this clone: Its antigen is as yet unknown.

Both 60 Vbeta primers and 13 Jbeta primers went into the PCR. Repertoires were generated with immunoSEQ multiplex PCR, while TCRdb's copy carries only in-frame clones and drops some. The sample shows about 200,000 clones, approximately 86% of them seen only once. The source of this sequence is a young woman in good health and CMV-seronegative. Sequenced material: PBMCs. The V gene is TRBV2, the J gene TRBJ2-7, with 14 nucleotides matching TRBD2. CDR3 residues: CASSLLTSGRAVVYF. The CDR3 bases are TGTGCCAGCAGTCTACTGACTAGCGGGAGGGCCGTCGTGTACTTC.